This TCR beta chain derives from a study of CD8 T cells in ankylosing spondylitis. Study observations and caveats: Prior literature has documented some motif variants in synovial fluid and blood from reactive arthritis. In ankylosing spondylitis blood, a motif of roughly eight highly homologous TCR beta variants appeared characteristic.

Per the germline V gene, CDR1 is SGHRS and CDR2 is YFSETQ. V shed 4 bases and J 6 bases; nucleotides not matched to a gene: 9. The CDR3 totals 15 residues. TCRdb reanalysed the 5' RACE reads using MiXCR and keeps one entry per CDR3 protein. The table has roughly 370,000 distinct CDR3 sequences, 20% to 25% seen once. In regard to this clonotype: Its target is not known.

V gene TRBV5-1 combines with J gene TRBJ2-1; 8 bases line up with TRBD1. The sample was blood, either unsorted or a sorted T cell fraction (not recorded which). This receptor was obtained from a male donor with ankylosing spondylitis. DNA of the CDR3: TGCGCCAGCAGCGACACCCGGACAGGGTTCAATGAGCAGTTCTTC. The encoded protein is CASSDTRTGFNEQFF.